These 5 T cell receptor beta chains were all obtained from the same sample, sequenced in a study of tumor-infiltrating lymphocytes in localized non-small cell lung cancer. Data came from immunoSEQ multiplex PCR; TCRdb stores just in-frame clones and leaves some out. The table has around 13,000 clones, roughly 85% seen once. Specimen: uninvolved lung tissue not adjacent to the tumor. These receptors came from a human donor with non-small cell lung cancer.

V is TRBV7-9 and J is TRBJ2-3; 7 bases fit TRBD1. J was trimmed by 2 bases and V by 0 bases; bases with no gene match: 5. CDR1 and CDR2 (germline): SEHNR, FQNEAQ (reference sequence). The length of the CDR3 is 16 residues. CDR3 nucleotide sequence: TGTGCCAGCAGCTTAGCCAAACAGGGGTTCACAGATACGCAGTATTTT. Translating it yields CASSLAKQGFTDTQYF.

This clone occurred a few times. The J gene is TRBJ2-4, the V gene TRBV7-2; possible D gene TRBD2, 5 bases. CDR3 size: 14 residues. Trimming cost V 5 bases and J 0 bases, with 8 bases left between them. Per germline, CDR1 SGHTA and CDR2 FQGNSA. CDR3 amino acids: CASSPGLAKNIQYF. The DNA of the CDR3 is TGTGCCAGCAGCCCAGGACTAGCCAAAAACATTCAGTACTTC.

The chain carries TRBV2 and TRBJ1-5; no reliable D call. The germline gives CDR1 SNHLY, CDR2 FYNNEI. The CDR3 length is 14 residues. V was shortened by 5 bases and J by 3 bases, with 11 bases between the two germline ends. CDR3 nucleotide sequence: TGTGCCAGCAGTTTCGGACGGAACAATCAGCCCCAGCATTTT. It yields the protein CASSFGRNNQPQHF.

This clone is a singleton in its sample. The V call is TRBV2, the J call TRBJ1-2; D uncertain. Trimming stripped 2 bases from V and 4 bases from J, with 8 bases between. Per germline, CDR1 SNHLY and CDR2 FYNNEI. The CDR3 runs 13 residues. CDR3 bases: TGTGCCAGCAGTGAACGGCAGGTCTATGGCTACACCTTC. It translates to CASSERQVYGYTF. The full variable domain, with the rest looked up from reference TRBV2 and TRBJ1-2, is EPEVTQTPSHQVTQMGQEVILRCVPISNHLYFYWYRQILGQKVEFLVSFYNNEISEKSEIFDDQFSVERPDGSNFTLKIRSTKLEDSAMYFCASSERQVYGYTFGSGTRLTVV.

This rearrangement joins TRBV5-1 to TRBJ2-5, with D perhaps TRBD2 (6 bases). V lost 6 bases to trimming and J lost 4 bases, with 19 bases between them. This CDR3 contains 15 residues. CDR1 SGHRS and CDR2 YFSETQ come from the germline V gene. The CDR3 spells CASTLGGPGPETQYF. In DNA form, the CDR3 reads TGCGCCAGCACTCTGGGGGGACCGGGGCCAGAGACCCAGTACTTC.